This paragraph covers one T cell receptor beta chain sequence. Its specificity is unknown. The entry originates in a study of cytomegalovirus exposure and HLA in healthy donors. Notes on the study in general: Later analysis found that TCR beta chains associated with HLA were more clonally expanded than other, equally common chains. The authors enumerated over 150 TCR beta chains as linked to cytomegalovirus.

Trimming pared 4 bases from V and 0 bases from J, leaving 18 bases between. From germline, CDR1 is LGHNA and CDR2 YNFKEQ. CDR3 length: 17 amino acids. With 60 Vbeta and 13 Jbeta primers, the PCR was carried out. TCRdb's copy holds only in-frame clones and misses some; the assay was immunoSEQ multiplex PCR. Of under 200,000 clones in the sample, roughly 83% were seen once. While unrecorded immune exposures were likely, the donors were nominally healthy when sampled. The TCR sequence derives from a man aged 25 to 40 in good health and CMV-seronegative. The sample taken for sequencing was PBMCs. The rearrangement uses TRBV4-2 and TRBJ1-2; no clear D gene. The CDR3 DNA follows: TGTGCCAGCAGCCTTCCCCCCGGTTTTTCAACTAACTATGGCTACACCTTC. The encoded protein is CASSLPPGFSTNYGYTF.